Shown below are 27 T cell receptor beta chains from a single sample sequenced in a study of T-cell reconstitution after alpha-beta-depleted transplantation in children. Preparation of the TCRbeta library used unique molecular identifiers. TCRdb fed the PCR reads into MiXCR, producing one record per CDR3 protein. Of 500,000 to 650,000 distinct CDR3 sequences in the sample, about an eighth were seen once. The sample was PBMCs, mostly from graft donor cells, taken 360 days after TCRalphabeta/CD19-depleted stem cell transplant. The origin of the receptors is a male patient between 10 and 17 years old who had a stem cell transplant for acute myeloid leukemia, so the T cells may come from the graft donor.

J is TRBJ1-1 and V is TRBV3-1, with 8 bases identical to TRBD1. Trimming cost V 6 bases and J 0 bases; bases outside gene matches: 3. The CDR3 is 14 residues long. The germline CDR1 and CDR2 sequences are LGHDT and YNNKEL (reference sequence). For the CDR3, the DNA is TGTGCCAGCAGTCGGACAGGGCTGAACACTGAAGCTTTCTTT. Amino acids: CASSRTGLNTEAFF.

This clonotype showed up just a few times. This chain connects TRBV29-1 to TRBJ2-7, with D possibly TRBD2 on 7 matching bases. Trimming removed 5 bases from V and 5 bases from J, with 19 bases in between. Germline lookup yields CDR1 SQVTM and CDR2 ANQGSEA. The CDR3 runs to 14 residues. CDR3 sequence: CSVYQRGGAHEQYF. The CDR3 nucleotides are TGCAGCGTTTATCAGCGTGGGGGGGCCCACGAGCAGTACTTC.

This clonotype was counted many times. CDR3 in amino acids: CASSGRTSLTYEQYF. The CDR3 coding sequence is TGTGCCAGCAGCGGGCGGACTAGCTTGACCTACGAGCAGTACTTC. This sequence joins TRBV7-9 and TRBJ2-7; 8 bases fit TRBD2. The germline CDR1 and CDR2 sequences are SEHNR and FQNEAQ (reference sequence). The junction had 8 bases not matched to a gene; V was cut back by 5 bases and J by 2 bases. The CDR3 runs 15 residues.

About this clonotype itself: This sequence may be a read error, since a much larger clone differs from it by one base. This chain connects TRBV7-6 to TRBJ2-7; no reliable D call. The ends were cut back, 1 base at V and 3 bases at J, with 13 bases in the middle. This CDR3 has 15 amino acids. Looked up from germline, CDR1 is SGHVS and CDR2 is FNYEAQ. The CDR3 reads CASSLVAHILYEQYF. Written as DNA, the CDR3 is TGTGCCAGCAGCTTAGTAGCTCACATCCTCTACGAGCAGTACTTC.

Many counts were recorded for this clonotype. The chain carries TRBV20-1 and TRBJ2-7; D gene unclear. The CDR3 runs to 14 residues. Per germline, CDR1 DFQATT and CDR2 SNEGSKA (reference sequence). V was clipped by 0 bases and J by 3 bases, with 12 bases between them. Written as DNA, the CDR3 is TGCAGTGCTAGAGAAAACTTAAACAGCTACGAGCAGTACTTC. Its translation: CSARENLNSYEQYF.

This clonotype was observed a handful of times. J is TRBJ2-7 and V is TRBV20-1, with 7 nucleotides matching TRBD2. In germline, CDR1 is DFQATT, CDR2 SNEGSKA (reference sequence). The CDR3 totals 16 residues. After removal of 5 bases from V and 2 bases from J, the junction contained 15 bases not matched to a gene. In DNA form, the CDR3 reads TGCAGTGCTCTAACCAGCCGGGGAGGGACGACCTACGAGCAGTACTTC. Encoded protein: CSALTSRGGTTYEQYF.

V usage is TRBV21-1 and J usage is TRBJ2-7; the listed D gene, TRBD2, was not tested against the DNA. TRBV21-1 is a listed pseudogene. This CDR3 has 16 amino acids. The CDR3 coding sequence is TGTGCCAGCAGCCCTTCGGGGTTAGCGGGAGCGAGAGAGCAGTACTTC. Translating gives CASSPSGLAGAREQYF.

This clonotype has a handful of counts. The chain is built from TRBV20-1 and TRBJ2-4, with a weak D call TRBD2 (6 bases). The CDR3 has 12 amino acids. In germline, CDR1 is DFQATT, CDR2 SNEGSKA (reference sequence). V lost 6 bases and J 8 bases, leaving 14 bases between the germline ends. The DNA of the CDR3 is TGCAGTGCCAAAAGCGGGTTTTACATTCAGTACTTC. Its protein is CSAKSGFYIQYF.

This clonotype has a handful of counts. The CDR3 bases are TGTGCCAGCAGAGTAGGGGATTATAATTCACCCCTCCACTTT. It yields the protein CASRVGDYNSPLHF. The chain is built from TRBV7-9 and TRBJ1-6; D is possibly TRBD1 (5 bases). Deletions cut 6 bases from V and 4 bases from J, with 10 bases between. Germline V gene data show CDR1 as SEHNR and CDR2 as FQNEAQ (reference sequence). The CDR3 extends over 14 amino acids.

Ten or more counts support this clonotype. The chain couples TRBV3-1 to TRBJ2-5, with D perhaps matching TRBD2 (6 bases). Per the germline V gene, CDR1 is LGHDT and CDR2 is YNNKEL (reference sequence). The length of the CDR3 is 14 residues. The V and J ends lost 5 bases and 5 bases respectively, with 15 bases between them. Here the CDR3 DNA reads TGTGCCAGCAGCGAAAGCGGACGGGGGGAGACCCAGTACTTC. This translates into CASSESGRGETQYF.

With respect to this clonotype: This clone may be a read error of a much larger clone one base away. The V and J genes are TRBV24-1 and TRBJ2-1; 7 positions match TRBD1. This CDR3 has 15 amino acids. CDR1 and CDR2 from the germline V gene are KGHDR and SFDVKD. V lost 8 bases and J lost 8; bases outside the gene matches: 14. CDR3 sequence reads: CATTDFDRVSDEQFF. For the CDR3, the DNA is TGTGCCACCACTGACTTTGACAGGGTCTCCGATGAGCAGTTCTTC.

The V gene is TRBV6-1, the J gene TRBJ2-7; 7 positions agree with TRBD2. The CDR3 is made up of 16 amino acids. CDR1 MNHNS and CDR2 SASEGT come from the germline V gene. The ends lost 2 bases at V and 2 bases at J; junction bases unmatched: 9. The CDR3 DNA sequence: TGTGCCAGCAGTGAATATAGGGCGGGAGCAGCCTACGAGCAGTACTTC. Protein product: CASSEYRAGAAYEQYF.

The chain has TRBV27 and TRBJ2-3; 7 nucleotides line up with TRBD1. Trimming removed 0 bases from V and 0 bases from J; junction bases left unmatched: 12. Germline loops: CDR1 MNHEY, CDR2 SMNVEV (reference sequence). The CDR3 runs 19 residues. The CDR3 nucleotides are TGTGCCAGCAGTTTATCCTGGGACAGCTCAAAAGAAAGCACAGATACGCAGTATTTT. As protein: CASSLSWDSSKESTDTQYF.

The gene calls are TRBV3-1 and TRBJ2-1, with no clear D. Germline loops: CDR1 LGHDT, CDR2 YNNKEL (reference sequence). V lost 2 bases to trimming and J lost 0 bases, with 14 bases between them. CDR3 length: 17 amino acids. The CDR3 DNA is TGTGCCAGCAGCCAATGGACGGGCGGTTACTCCTACAATGAGCAGTTCTTC. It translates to CASSQWTGGYSYNEQFF.

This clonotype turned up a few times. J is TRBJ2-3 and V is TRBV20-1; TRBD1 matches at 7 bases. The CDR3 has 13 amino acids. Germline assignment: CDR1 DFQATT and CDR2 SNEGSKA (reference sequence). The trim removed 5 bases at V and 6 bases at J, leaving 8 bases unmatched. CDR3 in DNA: TGCAGTGCTCACGGACAGGCCCTGGATACGCAGTATTTT. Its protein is CSAHGQALDTQYF.

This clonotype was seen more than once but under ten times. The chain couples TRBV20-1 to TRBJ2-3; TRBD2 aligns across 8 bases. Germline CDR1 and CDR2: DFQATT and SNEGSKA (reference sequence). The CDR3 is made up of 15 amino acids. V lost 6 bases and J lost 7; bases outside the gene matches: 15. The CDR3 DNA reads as TGCAGTGCCATTCCCCAGCGGGAGTCCCCGAATACGCAGTATTTT. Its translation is CSAIPQRESPNTQYF.

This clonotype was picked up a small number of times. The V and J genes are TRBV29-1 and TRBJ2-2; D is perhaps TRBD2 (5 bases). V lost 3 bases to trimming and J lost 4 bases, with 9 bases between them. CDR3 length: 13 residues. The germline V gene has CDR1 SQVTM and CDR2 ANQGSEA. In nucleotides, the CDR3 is TGCAGCGTTGAGGGAGCTGGCACCGGGGAGCTGTTTTTT. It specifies CSVEGAGTGELFF.

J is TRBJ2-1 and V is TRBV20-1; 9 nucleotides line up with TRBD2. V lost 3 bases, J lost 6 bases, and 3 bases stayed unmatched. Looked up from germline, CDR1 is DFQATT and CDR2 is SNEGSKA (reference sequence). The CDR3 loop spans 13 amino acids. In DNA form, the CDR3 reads TGCAGTGCTAGTAGCGGGAGTTTCAATGAGCAGTTCTTC. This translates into CSASSGSFNEQFF.

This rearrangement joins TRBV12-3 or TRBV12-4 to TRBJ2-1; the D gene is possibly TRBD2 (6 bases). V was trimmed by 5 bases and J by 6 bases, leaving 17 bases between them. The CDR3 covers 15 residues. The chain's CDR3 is CASSPGLGTSNEQFF. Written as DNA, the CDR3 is TGTGCCAGCAGTCCGGGACTGGGCACTTCCAATGAGCAGTTCTTC.

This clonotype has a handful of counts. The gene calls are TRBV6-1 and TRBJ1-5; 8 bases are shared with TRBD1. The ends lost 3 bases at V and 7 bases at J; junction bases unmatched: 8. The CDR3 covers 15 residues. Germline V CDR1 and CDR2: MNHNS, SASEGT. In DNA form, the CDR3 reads TGTGCCAGCAGTGACCCACAGGGGGGCGGCCAGCCCCAGCATTTT. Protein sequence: CASSDPQGGGQPQHF.

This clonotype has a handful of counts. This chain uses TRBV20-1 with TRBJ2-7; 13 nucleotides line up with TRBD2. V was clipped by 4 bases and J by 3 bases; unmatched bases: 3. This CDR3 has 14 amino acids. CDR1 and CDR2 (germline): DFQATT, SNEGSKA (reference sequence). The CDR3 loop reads CSATRLAGGYEQYF. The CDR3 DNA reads TGCAGTGCTACTCGACTAGCGGGGGGCTACGAGCAGTACTTC.

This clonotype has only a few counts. The CDR3 sequence: CRPNDRDYNEQFF. Here the CDR3 DNA reads TGCAGGCCGAACGACAGGGATTACAATGAGCAGTTCTTC. The rearrangement joins TRBV29-1 to TRBJ2-1; TRBD1 agrees at 7 bases. The CDR3 is made up of 13 amino acids. Germline CDR1 is SQVTM and CDR2 is ANQGSEA.

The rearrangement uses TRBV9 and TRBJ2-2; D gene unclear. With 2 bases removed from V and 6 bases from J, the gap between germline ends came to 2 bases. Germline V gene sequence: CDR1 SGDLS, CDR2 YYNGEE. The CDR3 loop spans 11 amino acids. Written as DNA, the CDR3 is TGTGCCAGCAGCGTCTCCGGGGAGCTGTTTTTT. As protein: CASSVSGELFF.

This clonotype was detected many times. This CDR3 reads CASSLKGNTEAFF. The CDR3 DNA is TGTGCCAGCAGCTTAAAGGGGAACACTGAAGCTTTCTTT. The V gene is TRBV12-3 or TRBV12-4, the J gene TRBJ1-1; no definite D call. This CDR3 is built from 13 residues. V shed 6 bases and J shed 1 base, with 9 bases lying between them.

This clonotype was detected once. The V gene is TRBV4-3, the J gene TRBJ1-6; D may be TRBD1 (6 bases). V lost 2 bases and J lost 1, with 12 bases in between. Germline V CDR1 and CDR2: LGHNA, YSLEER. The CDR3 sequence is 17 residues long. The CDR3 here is CASSQQGPRSYNSPLHF. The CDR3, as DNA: TGCGCCAGCAGCCAACAGGGGCCACGATCCTATAATTCACCCCTCCACTTT.

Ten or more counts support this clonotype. DNA for the CDR3: TGTGCCAGCAGCGCTAGCACAGATACGCAGTATTTT. Translation gives CASSASTDTQYF. The chain has TRBV7-2 and TRBJ2-3; no definite D call. The germline V gene encodes CDR1 SGHTA and CDR2 FQGNSA. V was clipped by 5 bases and J by 0 bases, with 3 bases between them. The CDR3 has 12 residues.

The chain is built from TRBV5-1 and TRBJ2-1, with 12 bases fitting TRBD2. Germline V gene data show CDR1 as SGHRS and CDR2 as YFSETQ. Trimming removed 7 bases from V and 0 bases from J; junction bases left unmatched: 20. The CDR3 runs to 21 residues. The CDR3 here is CASYTRGLAGGSISSYNEQFF. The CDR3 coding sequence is TGCGCCAGCTATACCCGAGGGCTAGCGGGAGGGTCCATAAGCTCCTACAATGAGCAGTTCTTC.